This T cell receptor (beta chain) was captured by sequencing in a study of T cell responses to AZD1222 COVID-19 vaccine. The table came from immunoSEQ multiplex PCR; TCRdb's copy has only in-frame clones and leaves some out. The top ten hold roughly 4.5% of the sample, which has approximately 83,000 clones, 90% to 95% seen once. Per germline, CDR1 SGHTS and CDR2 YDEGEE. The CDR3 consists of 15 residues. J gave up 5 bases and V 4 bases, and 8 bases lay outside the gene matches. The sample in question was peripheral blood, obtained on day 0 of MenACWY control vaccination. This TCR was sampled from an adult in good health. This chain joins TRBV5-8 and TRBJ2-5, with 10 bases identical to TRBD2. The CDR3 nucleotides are TGTGCCAGCAGCCCGGAGCAAGCGGGGGGGGAGACCCAGTACTTC. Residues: CASSPEQAGGETQYF.